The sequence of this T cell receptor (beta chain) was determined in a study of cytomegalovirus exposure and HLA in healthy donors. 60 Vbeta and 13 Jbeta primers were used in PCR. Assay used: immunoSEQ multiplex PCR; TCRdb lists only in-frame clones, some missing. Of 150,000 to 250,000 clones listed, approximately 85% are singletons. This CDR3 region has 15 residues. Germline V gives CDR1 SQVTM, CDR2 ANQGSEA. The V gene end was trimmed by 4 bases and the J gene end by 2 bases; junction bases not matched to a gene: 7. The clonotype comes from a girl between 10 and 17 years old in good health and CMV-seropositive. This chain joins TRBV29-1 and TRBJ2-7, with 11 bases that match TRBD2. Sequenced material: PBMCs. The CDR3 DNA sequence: TGCAGCGTTGGGGGGACTAGCGGTAAACCCTACGAGCAGTACTTC. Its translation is CSVGGTSGKPYEQYF.